This T cell receptor (beta chain) was observed in a study of CD8 T cells in ankylosing spondylitis. Study conclusions and caveats: The clones that were linked to disease were reported to be significantly enriched in matched synovial fluid samples from ankylosing spondylitis patients. Eight or nine highly homologous variants made up a TCR beta motif that seemed to typify ankylosing spondylitis blood. Peripheral blood samples showed relatively rare disease-linked clones, and these clones were CD8+.

Trimming pared 5 bases from V and 4 bases from J, leaving 3 bases between. The CDR3 has 11 amino acids. CDR1 is SNHLY and CDR2 is FYNNEI in the germline V gene. This clonotype was recorded a few times. Its antigen is unidentified. The TCR beta libraries were generated through quantitative 5'-RACE incorporating molecular barcodes. TCRdb independently ran MiXCR on the 5' RACE reads; one entry per CDR3 protein. Among around 430,000 distinct CDR3 sequences listed, approximately 17% were seen once. This rearrangement joins TRBV2 to TRBJ2-4, with unresolved D. The sequencing sample was made of blood, either unsorted or a sorted T cell fraction (not recorded which). The TCR was taken from a male donor with ankylosing spondylitis. The CDR3 DNA is TGTGCCAGCAGTCCAAAAAACATTCAGTACTTC. This gives the protein CASSPKNIQYF.